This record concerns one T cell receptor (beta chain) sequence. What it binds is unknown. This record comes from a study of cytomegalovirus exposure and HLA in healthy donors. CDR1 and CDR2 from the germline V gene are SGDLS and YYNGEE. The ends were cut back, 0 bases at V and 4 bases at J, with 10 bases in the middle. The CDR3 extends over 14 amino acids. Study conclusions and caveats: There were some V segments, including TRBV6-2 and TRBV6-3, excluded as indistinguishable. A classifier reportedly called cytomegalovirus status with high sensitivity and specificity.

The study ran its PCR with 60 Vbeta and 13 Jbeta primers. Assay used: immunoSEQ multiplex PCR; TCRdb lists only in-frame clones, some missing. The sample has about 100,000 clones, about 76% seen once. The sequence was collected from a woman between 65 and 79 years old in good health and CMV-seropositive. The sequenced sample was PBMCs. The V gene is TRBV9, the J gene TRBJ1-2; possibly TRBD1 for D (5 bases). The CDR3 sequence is CASSVATGTYGYTF. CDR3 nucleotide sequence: TGTGCCAGCAGCGTAGCTACAGGCACCTATGGCTACACCTTC.